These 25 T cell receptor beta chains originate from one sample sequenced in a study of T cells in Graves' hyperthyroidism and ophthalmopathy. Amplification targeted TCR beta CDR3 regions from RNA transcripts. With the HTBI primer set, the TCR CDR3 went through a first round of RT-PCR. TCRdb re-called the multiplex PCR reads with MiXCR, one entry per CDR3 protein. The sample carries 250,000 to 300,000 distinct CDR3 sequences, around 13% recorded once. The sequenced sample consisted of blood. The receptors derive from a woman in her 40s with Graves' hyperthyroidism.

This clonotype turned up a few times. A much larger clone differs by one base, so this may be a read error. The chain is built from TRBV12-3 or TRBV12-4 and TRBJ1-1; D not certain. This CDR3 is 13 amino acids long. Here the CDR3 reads CASSPSYAAEASF. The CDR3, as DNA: TGTGCCAGCAGTCCGTCTTATGCGGCTGAAGCTTCCTTT.

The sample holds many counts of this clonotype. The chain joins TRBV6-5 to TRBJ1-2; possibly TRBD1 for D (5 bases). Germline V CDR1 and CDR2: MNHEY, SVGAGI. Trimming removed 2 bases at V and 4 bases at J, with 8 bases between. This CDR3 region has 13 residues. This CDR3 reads CASSYKGLYGYTF. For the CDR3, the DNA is TGTGCCAGCAGTTACAAGGGACTCTATGGCTACACCTTC.

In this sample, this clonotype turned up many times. The CDR3 protein is CASRAGTAAYEQYF. The DNA for the CDR3 is TGCGCCAGCAGGGCCGGGACAGCCGCCTACGAGCAGTACTTC. The V gene is TRBV5-1, the J gene TRBJ2-7; 7 positions match TRBD1. CDR1 is SGHRS and CDR2 is YFSETQ in the germline V gene. The CDR3 length is 14 residues. V gave up 5 bases and J gave up 2 bases; unmatched junction bases: 7. The complete variable domain, with remaining parts taken from reference TRBV5-1 and TRBJ2-7, reads KAGVTQTPRYLIKTRGQQVTLSCSPISGHRSVSWYQQTPGQGLQFLFEYFSETQRNKGNFPGRFSGRQFSNSRSEMNVSTLELGDSALYLCASRAGTAAYEQYFGPGTRLTVT.

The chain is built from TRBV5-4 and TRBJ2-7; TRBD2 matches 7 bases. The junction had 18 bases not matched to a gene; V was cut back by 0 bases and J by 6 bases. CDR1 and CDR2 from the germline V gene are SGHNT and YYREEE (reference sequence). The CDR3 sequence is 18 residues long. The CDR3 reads CASSLGLYQTSGVAEQYF. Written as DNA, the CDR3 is TGTGCCAGCAGCTTGGGCCTCTATCAGACGAGCGGGGTTGCCGAGCAGTACTTC. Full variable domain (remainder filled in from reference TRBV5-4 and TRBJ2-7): ETGVTQSPTHLIKTRGQQVTLRCSSQSGHNTVSWYQQALGQGPQFIFQYYREEENGRGNFPPRFSGLQFPNYSSELNVNALELDDSALYLCASSLGLYQTSGVAEQYFGPGTRLTVT.

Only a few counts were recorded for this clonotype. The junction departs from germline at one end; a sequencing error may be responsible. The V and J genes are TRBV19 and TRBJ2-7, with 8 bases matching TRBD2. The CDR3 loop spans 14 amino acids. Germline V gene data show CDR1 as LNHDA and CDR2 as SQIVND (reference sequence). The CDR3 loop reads CASRISGSSYEQYF. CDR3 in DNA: TGTGCCAGTCGTATAAGCGGGAGCTCCTACGAGCAGTACTTC.

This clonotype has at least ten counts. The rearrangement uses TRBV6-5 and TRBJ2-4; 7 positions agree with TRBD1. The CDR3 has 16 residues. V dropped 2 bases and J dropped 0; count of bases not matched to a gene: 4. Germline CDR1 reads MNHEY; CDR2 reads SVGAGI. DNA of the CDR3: TGTGCCAGCAGTTACACAGGGGAACTAGCCAAAAACATTCAGTACTTC. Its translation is CASSYTGELAKNIQYF.

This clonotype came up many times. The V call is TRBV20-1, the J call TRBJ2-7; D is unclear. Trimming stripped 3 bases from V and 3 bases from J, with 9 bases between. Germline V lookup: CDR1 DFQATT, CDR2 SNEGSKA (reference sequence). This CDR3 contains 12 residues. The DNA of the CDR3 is TGCAGTGCTAGGGTTGCAGACTACGAGCAGTACTTC. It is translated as CSARVADYEQYF.

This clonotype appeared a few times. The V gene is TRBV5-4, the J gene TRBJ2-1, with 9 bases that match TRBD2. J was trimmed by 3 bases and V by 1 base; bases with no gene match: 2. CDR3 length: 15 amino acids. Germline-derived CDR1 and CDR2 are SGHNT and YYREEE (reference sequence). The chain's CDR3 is CASSLPSGNYNEQFF. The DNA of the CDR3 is TGTGCCAGCAGCTTGCCTAGCGGGAACTACAATGAGCAGTTCTTC.

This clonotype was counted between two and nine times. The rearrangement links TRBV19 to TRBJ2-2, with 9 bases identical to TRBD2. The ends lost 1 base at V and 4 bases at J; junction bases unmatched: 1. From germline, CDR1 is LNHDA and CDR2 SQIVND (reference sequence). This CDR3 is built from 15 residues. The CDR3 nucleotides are TGTGCCAGTAGTATAGTAGCGGGAGTCACCGGGGAGCTGTTTTTT. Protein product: CASSIVAGVTGELFF.

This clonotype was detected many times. The CDR3 DNA is TGTGCCAGCAGTGAACTCGGGGGGGGCTCCTACAATGAGCAGTTCTTC. It encodes CASSELGGGSYNEQFF. The rearrangement joins TRBV6-1 to TRBJ2-1; 8 bases align to TRBD2. The CDR3 has 16 residues. Germline V gene data show CDR1 as MNHNS and CDR2 as SASEGT. The trim removed 2 bases at V and 0 bases at J, leaving 3 bases unmatched.

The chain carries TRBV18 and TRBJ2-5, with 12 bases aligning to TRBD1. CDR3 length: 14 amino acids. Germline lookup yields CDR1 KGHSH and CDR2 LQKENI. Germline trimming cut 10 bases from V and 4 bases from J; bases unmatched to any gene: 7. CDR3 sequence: CATSGTGGAETQYF. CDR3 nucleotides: TGTGCCACCTCCGGGACAGGGGGCGCAGAGACCCAGTACTTC.

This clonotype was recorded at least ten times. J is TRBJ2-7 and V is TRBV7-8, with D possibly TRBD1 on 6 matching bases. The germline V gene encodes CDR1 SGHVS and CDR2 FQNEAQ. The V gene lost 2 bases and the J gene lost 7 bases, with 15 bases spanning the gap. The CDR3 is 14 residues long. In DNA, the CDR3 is TGTGCCAGCAGCTTAATCAGGGGAGTAGGGGAGCAGTACTTC. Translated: CASSLIRGVGEQYF.

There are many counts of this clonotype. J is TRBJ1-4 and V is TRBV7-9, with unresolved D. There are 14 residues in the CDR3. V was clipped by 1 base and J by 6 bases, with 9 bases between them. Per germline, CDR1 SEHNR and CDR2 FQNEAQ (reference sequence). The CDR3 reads CASSLGRRYEKLFF. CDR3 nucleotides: TGTGCCAGCAGCTTAGGCAGGCGGTATGAAAAACTGTTTTTT.

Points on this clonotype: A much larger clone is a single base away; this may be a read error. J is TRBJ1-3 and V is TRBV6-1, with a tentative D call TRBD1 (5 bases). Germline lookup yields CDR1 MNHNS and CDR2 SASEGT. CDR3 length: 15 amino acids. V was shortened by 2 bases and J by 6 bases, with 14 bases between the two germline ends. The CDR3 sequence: CASSEWGRTANTIYF. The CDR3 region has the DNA TGTGCCAGCAGTGAATGGGGCAGAACTGCAAACACCATATATTTT.

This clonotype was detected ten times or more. DNA for the CDR3: TGTGCCAGCAGTTATCAGGGTCGCGAGACCCAGTACTTC. Amino acids: CASSYQGRETQYF. The chain is built from TRBV28 and TRBJ2-5; TRBD1 is a possible D gene (5 bases). The length of the CDR3 is 13 residues. Germline-derived CDR1 and CDR2 are MDHEN and SYDVKM. Between the trimmed V and J ends, which lost 4 bases and 5 bases, there was a span of 11 bases.

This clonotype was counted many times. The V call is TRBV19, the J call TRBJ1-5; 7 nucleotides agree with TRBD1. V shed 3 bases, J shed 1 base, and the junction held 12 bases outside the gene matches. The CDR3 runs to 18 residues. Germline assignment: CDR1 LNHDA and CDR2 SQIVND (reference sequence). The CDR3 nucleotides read TGTGCCAGTAGTATTAAGGGTCGGTCGACAGGGAGCAATCAGCCCCAGCATTTT. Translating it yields CASSIKGRSTGSNQPQHF.

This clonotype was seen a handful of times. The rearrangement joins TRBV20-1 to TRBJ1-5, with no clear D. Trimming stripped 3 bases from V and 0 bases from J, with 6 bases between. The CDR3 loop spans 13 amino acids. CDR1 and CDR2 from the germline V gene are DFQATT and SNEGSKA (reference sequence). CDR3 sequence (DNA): TGCAGTGCTAGGCAGATTAGCAATCAGCCCCAGCATTTT. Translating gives CSARQISNQPQHF.

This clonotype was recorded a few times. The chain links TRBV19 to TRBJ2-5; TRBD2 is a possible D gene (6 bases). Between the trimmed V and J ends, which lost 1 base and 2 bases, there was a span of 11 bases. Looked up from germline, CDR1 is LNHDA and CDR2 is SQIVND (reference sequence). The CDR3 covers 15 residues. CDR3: CASSIVGGNQETQYF. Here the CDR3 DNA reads TGTGCCAGTAGTATAGTGGGGGGAAATCAAGAGACCCAGTACTTC. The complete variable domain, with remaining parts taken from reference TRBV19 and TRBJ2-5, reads DGGITQSPKYLFRKEGQNVTLSCEQNLNHDAMYWYRQDPGQGLRLIYYSQIVNDFQKGDIAEGYSVSREKKESFPLTVTSAQKNPTAFYLCASSIVGGNQETQYFGPGTRLLVL.

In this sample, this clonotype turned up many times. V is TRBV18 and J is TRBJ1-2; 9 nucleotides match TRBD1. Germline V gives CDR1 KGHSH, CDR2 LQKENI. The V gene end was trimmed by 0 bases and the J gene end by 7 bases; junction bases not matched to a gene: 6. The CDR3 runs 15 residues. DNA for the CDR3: TGTGCCAGCTCACCACCCGGGACAGGGAGTGCTGGCTACACCTTC. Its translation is CASSPPGTGSAGYTF.

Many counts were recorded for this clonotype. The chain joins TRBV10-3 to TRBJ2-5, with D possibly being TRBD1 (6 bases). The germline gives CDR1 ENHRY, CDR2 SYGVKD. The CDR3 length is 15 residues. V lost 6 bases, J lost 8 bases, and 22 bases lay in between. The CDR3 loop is CAISLGTTEDDTQYF. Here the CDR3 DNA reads TGTGCCATCAGCCTAGGGACAACCGAAGATGATACCCAGTACTTC.

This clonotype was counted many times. The CDR3 bases are TGTGCCAGCAGCTTAGTATATGGGGGCTACGAGCAGTACTTC. Translation: CASSLVYGGYEQYF. The chain is built from TRBV7-8 and TRBJ2-7; D might be TRBD1 or TRBD2, each matching 5 bases. Germline values: CDR1 SGHVS, CDR2 FQNEAQ. The CDR3 sequence is 14 residues long. Trimming stripped 1 base from V and 3 bases from J, with 10 bases between.

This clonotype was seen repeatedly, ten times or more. The CDR3 sequence is CASSTTYEGYEQYF. The CDR3 bases are TGTGCCAGCAGCACCACCTACGAGGGCTACGAGCAGTACTTC. The chain employs TRBV28 and TRBJ2-7, with TRBD2 as a possible D gene (5 bases). Trimming pared 6 bases from V and 3 bases from J, leaving 15 bases between. CDR1 and CDR2 from the germline V gene are MDHEN and SYDVKM. The length of the CDR3 is 14 residues.

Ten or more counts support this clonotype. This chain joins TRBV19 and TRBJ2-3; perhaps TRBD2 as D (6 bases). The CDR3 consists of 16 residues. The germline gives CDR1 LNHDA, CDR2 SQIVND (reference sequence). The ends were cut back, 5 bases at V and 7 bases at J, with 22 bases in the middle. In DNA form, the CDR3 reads TGTGCCAGTAGTCCGAGTGGACTACCCTCCGAGAATACGCAGTATTTT. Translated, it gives CASSPSGLPSENTQYF.

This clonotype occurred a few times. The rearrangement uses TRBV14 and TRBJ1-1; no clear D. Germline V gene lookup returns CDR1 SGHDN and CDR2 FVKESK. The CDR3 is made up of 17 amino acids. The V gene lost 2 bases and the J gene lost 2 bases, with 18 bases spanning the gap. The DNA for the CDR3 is TGTGCCAGCAGCCAATTCTTTACTAGACCGTCTAACACTGAAGCTTTCTTT. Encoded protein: CASSQFFTRPSNTEAFF.

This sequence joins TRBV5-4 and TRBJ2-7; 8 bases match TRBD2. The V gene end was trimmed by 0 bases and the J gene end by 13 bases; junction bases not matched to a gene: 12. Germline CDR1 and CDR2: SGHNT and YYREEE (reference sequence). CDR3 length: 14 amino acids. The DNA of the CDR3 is TGTGCCAGCAGCTTGGACGGGACTAGTCTAGCGCAATACTTC. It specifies CASSLDGTSLAQYF.